One sample yielded the 28 T cell receptor beta chains listed below, sequenced in a study of blood T cell repertoires in COVID-19. The data were produced by immunoSEQ multiplex PCR, yet TCRdb's version contains in-frame clones alone and is incomplete. The table shows approximately 470,000 clones, with around 87% occurring only once. Sequencing was performed on PBMCs or T cells enriched from blood (not recorded which). The receptors come from a woman aged 18-30 years who had recovered from COVID-19.

V and J are TRBV6-4 and TRBJ1-2; D uncertain. Germline CDR1 reads MRHNA; CDR2 reads SNTAGT. This CDR3 has 13 residues. Trimming shortened V by 2 bases and J by 1 base, and 5 bases separated the two germline ends. The CDR3 spells CASSDRVNYGYTF. The CDR3 DNA is TGTGCCAGCAGTGACAGAGTTAACTATGGCTACACCTTC.

The rearrangement uses TRBV5-1 and TRBJ1-4, with a possible D match to TRBD1 (6 bases). This CDR3 comprises 15 residues. Trimming removed 3 bases from V and 0 bases from J, with 9 bases in between. Germline lookup yields CDR1 SGHRS and CDR2 YFSETQ. CDR3 coding DNA: TGCGCCAGCAGCTCGCCAGGGGCAACTAATGAAAAACTGTTTTTT. As protein: CASSSPGATNEKLFF.

CDR3 region: CASSSYGQGDSLLHF. The CDR3 coding sequence is TGCGCCAGCAGCTCATATGGACAGGGGGATTCGCTCCTCCACTTT. The chain is built from TRBV5-1 and TRBJ1-6, with 10 nucleotides matching TRBD1. The CDR3 totals 15 residues. Germline lookup yields CDR1 SGHRS and CDR2 YFSETQ. After removal of 3 bases from V and 15 bases from J, the junction contained 12 bases not matched to a gene.

V and J are TRBV10-3 and TRBJ1-1, with a weak D call TRBD1 (6 bases). The CDR3 contains 16 residues. CDR1 and CDR2 from the germline V gene are ENHRY and SYGVKD. Trimming removed 10 bases at V and 1 base at J, with 22 bases between. The CDR3: CASEQGYLSPNTEAFF. The CDR3 nucleotides read TGTGCCAGCGAACAGGGATATCTGAGCCCGAACACTGAAGCTTTCTTT.

This clone has more than one count but fewer than ten. DNA of the CDR3: TGTGCCAGCAGTTTAACGAGAAATGAAGCTTTCTTT. It is translated as CASSLTRNEAFF. V is TRBV12-3 or TRBV12-4 and J is TRBJ1-1; D unclear. Trimming removed 2 bases from V and 7 bases from J, with 8 bases in between. The CDR3 runs to 12 residues.

This clone was counted a single time. The genes are TRBV29-1 and TRBJ1-5; weak D call: TRBD1 (6 bases). V dropped 6 bases and J dropped 11 bases, with 26 bases sitting between them. Germline V CDR1 and CDR2: SQVTM, ANQGSEA. The length of the CDR3 is 15 residues. The CDR3 reads CSVGRTAPENSSQHF. CDR3 nucleotide sequence: TGCAGCGTCGGAAGGACAGCCCCTGAAAATTCGTCCCAGCATTTT.

J is TRBJ1-6 and V is TRBV3-1 (or the pseudogene TRBV3-2); D is unclear. CDR3 length: 13 amino acids. The germline V gene encodes CDR1 LGHDT and CDR2 YNNKEL (reference sequence). Trimming removed 1 base from V and 9 bases from J, with 7 bases in between. The DNA of the CDR3 is TGTGCCAGCAGCCAAGCTCCGGGTTCACCCCTCCACTTT. The encoded protein is CASSQAPGSPLHF.

V gene TRBV11-3 combines with J gene TRBJ2-3; maybe TRBD2 (6 bases). V was cut by 5 bases and J by 1 base, with 13 bases left in between. The CDR3 sequence is 15 residues long. The germline V gene has CDR1 SGHNT and CDR2 YENEEA. The CDR3 protein is CASSRGTPGTDTQYF. DNA of the CDR3: TGTGCCAGCAGCCGCGGGACGCCCGGCACAGATACGCAGTATTTT.

The rearrangement links TRBV30 to TRBJ1-1, with D perhaps matching TRBD1 (5 bases). From germline, CDR1 is GTSNPN and CDR2 SVGIG (reference sequence). Trimming cost V 0 bases and J 5 bases, with 13 bases left between them. This CDR3 comprises 14 residues. Written as DNA, the CDR3 is TGTGCCTGGAGTGTACTCCGGGGGTTTACTGAAGCTTTCTTT. This gives the protein CAWSVLRGFTEAFF.

This rearrangement joins TRBV7-6 to TRBJ1-1, with D maybe TRBD1 (6 bases). Trimming cost V 1 base and J 1 base, with 16 bases left between them. Germline CDR1 SGHVS, CDR2 FNYEAQ. The CDR3 runs 17 residues. CDR3 amino acids: CASSLGLPGQSNTEAFF. The DNA for the CDR3 is TGTGCCAGCAGCTTAGGGTTACCGGGACAATCGAACACTGAAGCTTTCTTT.

The V call is TRBV28, the J call TRBJ1-6; 7 bases map to TRBD1. The CDR3 loop spans 16 amino acids. In germline, CDR1 is MDHEN, CDR2 SYDVKM. With 3 bases clipped from V and 7 bases from J, the junction kept 9 bases outside the gene matches. The CDR3 sequence is CASSFTFTGDNSPLHF. The CDR3 region has the DNA TGTGCCAGCAGTTTTACTTTTACAGGGGACAATTCACCCCTCCACTTT.

The gene calls are TRBV18 and TRBJ2-5; perhaps TRBD1 as D (6 bases). CDR3 length: 13 amino acids. V was cut by 4 bases and J by 2 bases, with 8 bases left in between. The germline V gene encodes CDR1 KGHSH and CDR2 LQKENI. The CDR3 DNA is TGTGCCAGCTCACGGGACAAGCAAGAGACCCAGTACTTC. Its protein is CASSRDKQETQYF.

This sequence joins TRBV2 and TRBJ2-3, with 8 bases aligning to TRBD2. Germline CDR1 reads SNHLY; CDR2 reads FYNNEI. V shed 2 bases, J shed 6 bases, and the junction held 10 bases outside the gene matches. CDR3 size: 16 residues. The CDR3 sequence: CASSEIGGALLDTQYF. As DNA, the CDR3 is TGTGCCAGCAGTGAAATCGGGGGGGCCTTACTGGATACGCAGTATTTT.

This clone occurred a few times. V usage is TRBV28 and J usage is TRBJ1-1; the D gene is possibly TRBD1 (6 bases). CDR1 is MDHEN, CDR2 SYDVKM, per germline. The V end was cut by 6 bases, the J end by 9 bases, with 17 bases between. The CDR3 has 13 residues. CDR3 in DNA: TGTGCCAGCAGGAGGGGGGGCTCCCCCCAAGCTTTCTTT. Encoded protein: CASRRGGSPQAFF.

CDR3 DNA: TGCGCCAGCAGCTTAACAGGGAACGGCGAGCAGTACTTC. It translates to CASSLTGNGEQYF. The gene calls are TRBV5-1 and TRBJ2-7; weak D call: TRBD1 (6 bases). Germline assignment: CDR1 SGHRS and CDR2 YFSETQ. The CDR3 is 13 residues long. V lost 2 bases and J 6 bases, leaving 12 bases between the germline ends.

To note about this clone: Sequence at one end of the junction differs from germline and may be a read error. The chain couples TRBV3-1 (or the pseudogene TRBV3-2) to TRBJ2-7; no clear D. This CDR3 is 14 amino acids long. Germline CDR1 LGHDT, CDR2 YNNKEL (reference sequence). The CDR3 loop reads CASSPVSLSYEQYF. In DNA form, the CDR3 reads TGTGCCAGTAGCCCGGTGTCACTGTCCTACGAGCAGTACTTC.

In the case of this clone: This sample also contains other DNA sequences that code for the same CDR3. The rearrangement joins TRBV27 to TRBJ1-1; tentative D call: TRBD1 (6 bases). The V gene's germline CDR1 is MNHEY and CDR2 SMNVEV (reference sequence). V lost 8 bases to trimming and J lost 5 bases, with 27 bases between them. The CDR3 is 17 amino acids. The CDR3: CASAPRSGGPLRTEAFF. Here the CDR3 DNA reads TGTGCCAGCGCCCCAAGATCCGGGGGGCCCCTAAGGACTGAAGCTTTCTTT.

V usage is TRBV30 and J usage is TRBJ2-5; 7 bases are a match to TRBD1. The germline gives CDR1 GTSNPN, CDR2 SVGIG (reference sequence). This CDR3 spans 17 amino acids. The junction had 17 bases not matched to a gene; V was cut back by 3 bases and J by 4 bases. CDR3 region: CAWRSIPAKGALETQYF. CDR3 sequence (DNA): TGTGCCTGGAGATCGATCCCCGCGAAGGGGGCTCTAGAGACCCAGTACTTC.

The chain's CDR3 is CASSAGLAGGREETQYF. CDR3 nucleotides: TGCGCCAGCAGCGCGGGACTAGCGGGGGGCCGGGAAGAGACCCAGTACTTC. J is TRBJ2-5 and V is TRBV5-1; 15 bases fit TRBD2. Trimming cost V 4 bases and J 3 bases; bases outside gene matches: 7. The CDR3 is made up of 17 amino acids. Germline V gene sequence: CDR1 SGHRS, CDR2 YFSETQ.

Details on this clone: Other DNA sequences within the sample encode an identical CDR3. V usage is TRBV2 and J usage is TRBJ1-1, with 8 bases matching TRBD1. There are 14 residues in the CDR3. Trimming at V came to 6 bases and at J to 1 base, leaving 4 bases not matched to a gene. The germline gives CDR1 SNHLY, CDR2 FYNNEI. Here the CDR3 DNA reads TGTGCCAGCAGCTTACAGGGGGGGAACACTGAAGCTTTCTTT. It yields the protein CASSLQGGNTEAFF.

The chain uses TRBV6-5 and TRBJ1-2; D ambiguous. The CDR3 extends over 13 amino acids. With 5 bases removed from V and 8 bases from J, the gap between germline ends came to 15 bases. CDR1 MNHEY and CDR2 SVGAGI come from the germline V gene. DNA of the CDR3: TGTGCCAGCAGTACCAGTGGCCCGGGGGGCTACACCTTC. Its translation: CASSTSGPGGYTF.

This clone was picked up one time. The rearrangement uses TRBV28 and TRBJ2-5, with TRBD2 matching over 7 bases. Trimming at V came to 5 bases and at J to 10 bases, leaving 7 bases not matched to a gene. This CDR3 is 12 amino acids long. CDR1 and CDR2 from the germline V gene are MDHEN and SYDVKM. CDR3 in amino acids: CASSPSGGNQYF. CDR3 coding DNA: TGTGCCAGCAGTCCCTCGGGGGGAAACCAGTACTTC.

The chain has TRBV5-1 and TRBJ2-1; D possibly corresponds to TRBD2 (5 bases). CDR1 is SGHRS and CDR2 is YFSETQ in the germline V gene. The V gene lost 4 bases and the J gene lost 7 bases, with 6 bases spanning the gap. CDR3 size: 11 residues. The CDR3 reads CASSRENEQFF. The DNA for the CDR3 is TGCGCCAGCAGCAGGGAGAATGAGCAGTTCTTC.

This sequence joins TRBV5-1 and TRBJ2-2; 9 bases align to TRBD1. Germline CDR1 SGHRS, CDR2 YFSETQ. The junction had 8 bases not matched to a gene; V was cut back by 5 bases and J by 6 bases. The CDR3 is 15 amino acids. The CDR3 coding sequence is TGCGCCAGCAGTCCGGGACAGGGAGAATCCGGGGAGCTGTTTTTT. Translating gives CASSPGQGESGELFF.

This clone was observed a single time. The V call is TRBV7-9, the J call TRBJ2-7, with D perhaps matching TRBD1 (5 bases). This CDR3 contains 14 residues. From germline, CDR1 is SEHNR and CDR2 FQNEAQ (reference sequence). Trimming took 1 base from V and 2 from J, leaving 9 bases between them. The CDR3 loop reads CASSLVHRPYEQYF. DNA of the CDR3: TGTGCCAGCAGCTTAGTCCACAGGCCCTACGAGCAGTACTTC.

V is TRBV5-1 and J is TRBJ1-3; a possible D gene is TRBD1 (5 bases). Germline V gives CDR1 SGHRS, CDR2 YFSETQ. The CDR3 extends over 19 amino acids. With 6 bases removed from V and 0 bases from J, the gap between germline ends came to 25 bases. The CDR3 coding sequence is TGCGCCAGCACCCGTGTACCAAGGTCTGCAGGGCCCTCTGGAAACACCATATATTTT. Encoded protein: CASTRVPRSAGPSGNTIYF. The full variable domain, with the rest looked up from reference TRBV5-1 and TRBJ1-3, is KAGVTQTPRYLIKTRGQQVTLSCSPISGHRSVSWYQQTPGQGLQFLFEYFSETQRNKGNFPGRFSGRQFSNSRSEMNVSTLELGDSALYLCASTRVPRSAGPSGNTIYFGEGSWLTVV.

The chain employs TRBV5-1 and TRBJ2-5; D is possibly TRBD1 (5 bases). The CDR3 is 14 amino acids. Germline loops: CDR1 SGHRS, CDR2 YFSETQ. Trimming pared 3 bases from V and 2 bases from J, leaving 11 bases between. Here the CDR3 reads CASSSIDSQETQYF. The CDR3, as DNA: TGCGCCAGCAGCTCCATAGACAGTCAAGAGACCCAGTACTTC.

This chain connects TRBV5-5 to TRBJ2-7; 7 nucleotides line up with TRBD1. This CDR3 contains 13 residues. Germline CDR1 reads SGHKS; CDR2 reads YYEKEE (reference sequence). Losses at the gene ends were 4 bases for V and 3 bases for J; bases not matched to a gene: 4. CDR3 DNA sequence: TGTGCCAGCAGCCTGCGACAGGGCTACGAGCAGTACTTC. Translation gives CASSLRQGYEQYF.